This record concerns one TCR beta chain sequence. The antigen is undetermined. V was clipped by 0 bases and J by 0 bases, with 12 bases between them. Germline assignment: CDR1 SGHRS and CDR2 YFSETQ. The CDR3 consists of 16 residues. This sample stems from a study of shared clonotypes between healthy human individuals. Study summary: Per donor, three plates held CD4 naive cells, three held CD4 memory, two held CD8 naive and one held CD8 memory. Study outcomes and limitations: Sorted-subset sequencing, rarefaction showed, was incomplete despite large depth.

Adult Caucasians living in Nashville, Tennessee made up all of the donors. The split of CD4+ cells yielded CD45RA+ naive and CD45RA-negative memory subsets. TCRdb's copy holds only in-frame clones and misses some; the assay was immunoSEQ multiplex PCR. This sample has more than 2 million clones, with almost 96% found just once. Sequencing was performed on naive CD4+ T cells sorted from blood. Documented subset: CD45RA+ positively selected. This sequence originates from a man between 18 and 29 years old in good health. The rearrangement joins TRBV5-1 to TRBJ1-1; possibly TRBD1 for D (5 bases). The CDR3 nucleotides are TGCGCCAGCAGCTTGGTTGGGACGGCCGTGAACACTGAAGCTTTCTTT. This codes for CASSLVGTAVNTEAFF.